This note documents a single T cell receptor beta chain sequence. This sample stems from a study of blood T cell repertoires in COVID-19. Trimming took 3 bases from V and 5 from J; bases not matched to a gene: 7. CDR1 and CDR2 (germline): LNHDA, SQIVND (reference sequence). The CDR3 has 16 residues. This table comes from immunoSEQ multiplex PCR, and its TCRdb copy is limited to in-frame clones, with some not included. The sample gives 300,000 or so clones, around 90% of which show up once; 1% to 1.5% is in the top ten. This TCR came from a man between 65 and 85 years old with acute or convalescent COVID-19. Sequencing used peripheral blood. This rearrangement joins TRBV19 to TRBJ2-3; 11 nucleotides match TRBD2. This CDR3 reads CASSILASGRRDTQYF. The DNA for the CDR3 is TGTGCCAGTAGTATCTTAGCTAGCGGGAGGAGAGATACGCAGTATTTT.